This is a list of T cell receptor beta chains from one sample in a study of OX40 agonist ivuxolimab in advanced cancers. Clones were sequenced by immunoSEQ multiplex PCR, and TCRdb holds only the in-frame ones, with some missing. The table includes about 50,000 clones, 92% detected once. The sample in question was CD4+ or CD8+ T cells sorted from blood, obtained in a trial of the OX40 agonist ivuxolimab. The receptor source for this set is an adult with an advanced solid tumor such as melanoma, head and neck, liver or kidney cancer. CDR3s include the opening cysteine and the closing phenylalanine or tryptophan. D genes are given only for firm matches. Size is omitted from some rows. Given values are once, few, many or a class for expanded clones.

d_gene	v_gene	j_gene	abundance	CDR3aa	CDR3nt
-	TRBV15	TRBJ2-2	-	CATSRDKRNTGELFF	TGTGCCACCAGCAGAGATAAGAGGAACACCGGGGAGCTGTTTTTT
-	TRBV27	TRBJ2-7	-	CASSPEGATAYEQYF	TGTGCCAGCAGTCCGGAGGGGGCTACCGCCTACGAGCAGTACTTC
-	TRBV6-1	TRBJ1-2	-	CANWGLFDGYTF	TGTGCCAACTGGGGACTGTTCGATGGCTACACCTTC
-	TRBV4-2	TRBJ1-2	-	CASSPGTDASFLNYGYTF	TGTGCCAGCAGCCCCGGGACGGACGCTTCCTTTTTAAACTATGGCTACACCTTC
-	TRBV9	TRBJ1-2	-	CASSGGTGTSKLRGYTF	TGTGCCAGCAGCGGGGGGACCGGGACATCTAAATTGAGAGGCTACACCTTC
-	TRBV9	TRBJ2-1	-	CASSSSGRSSNEQFF	TGTGCCAGCAGCTCTTCCGGCCGGTCCTCCAATGAGCAGTTCTTC
-	TRBV27	TRBJ1-1	-	CASSLSPNMNTEAFF	TGTGCCAGCAGTTTATCCCCCAACATGAACACTGAAGCTTTCTTT
-	TRBV15	TRBJ2-3	once	CATSSRTASTDTQYF	TGTGCCACCAGCAGCAGGACCGCTAGCACAGATACGCAGTATTTT
TRBD1	TRBV19	TRBJ1-1	-	CASTRQGSNTEAFF	TGTGCCAGTACAAGACAGGGGAGTAACACTGAAGCTTTCTTT
-	TRBV28	TRBJ2-1	-	CASYHYANGQFF	TGTGCCAGTTATCATTACGCCAATGGGCAGTTCTTC
TRBD1	TRBV19	TRBJ1-1	-	CASKSGQGLSEAFF	TGTGCCAGTAAGTCGGGACAGGGACTTTCTGAAGCTTTCTTT
-	TRBV7-9	TRBJ2-5	-	CASSLVTSLEETQYF	TGTGCCAGCAGCTTAGTCACTAGCCTGGAAGAGACCCAGTACTTC
-	TRBV7-9	TRBJ2-7	-	CASSSRDSYEQYF	TGTGCCAGCAGCTCCAGGGATTCCTACGAGCAGTACTTC
TRBD1	TRBV18	TRBJ2-5	-	CASSPPETGYQETQYF	TGTGCCAGCTCACCACCGGAGACAGGGTACCAAGAGACCCAGTACTTC
-	TRBV7-9	TRBJ2-2	-	CASSPREGTGELFF	TGTGCCAGCAGCCCACGTGAGGGGACCGGGGAGCTGTTTTTT
TRBD2	TRBV15	TRBJ2-1	once	CATSTPGLAMNNEQFF	TGTGCCACCAGCACCCCGGGACTAGCGATGAACAATGAGCAGTTCTTC
-	TRBV14	TRBJ1-6	-	CASSSGTQNNSPLHF	TGTGCCAGCAGCTCCGGGACACAGAATAATTCACCCCTCCACTTT
-	TRBV30	TRBJ2-6	-	CAWSAGAGANVLTF	TGTGCCTGGAGTGCGGGGGCTGGGGCCAACGTCCTGACTTTC
-	TRBV27	TRBJ1-6	few	CASSLGRLTWDSPLHF	TGTGCCAGCAGTTTAGGACGGCTGACTTGGGATTCACCCCTCCACTTT
TRBD2	TRBV19	TRBJ2-1	medium-sized	CASSATSGDYNEQFF	TGTGCCAGTAGTGCCACTAGCGGGGATTACAATGAGCAGTTCTTC
-	TRBV29-1	TRBJ1-2	-	CSVEGGPGWYGYTF	TGCAGCGTTGAAGGGGGTCCAGGGTGGTATGGCTACACCTTC
-	TRBV28	TRBJ2-7	-	CASSFRDYEQYF	TGTGCCAGCAGTTTCCGAGACTACGAGCAGTACTTC
-	TRBV19	TRBJ1-5	-	CASSMGRGGQPQHF	TGTGCCAGTAGTATGGGTAGAGGGGGTCAGCCCCAGCATTTT
-	TRBV11-2	TRBJ1-3	-	CASSLEAGRGNTIYF	TGTGCCAGCAGCCTCGAGGCCGGGAGAGGAAACACCATATATTTT
TRBD1	TRBV5-4	TRBJ2-1	-	CASSLGTAYNEQFF	TGTGCCAGCAGCTTAGGGACAGCCTACAATGAGCAGTTCTTC
-	TRBV9	TRBJ1-5	-	CASGTSGAGQPQHF	TGTGCCAGCGGAACTTCAGGGGCGGGTCAGCCCCAGCATTTT
-	TRBV4-1	TRBJ1-5	-	CASSQGGYRTIQPQHF	TGCGCCAGCAGCCAAGGTGGGTACAGGACAATTCAGCCCCAGCATTTT
-	TRBV7-8	TRBJ1-5	-	CASSFEGRSNQPQHF	TGTGCCAGCAGCTTCGAGGGCCGGAGCAATCAGCCCCAGCATTTT
TRBD1	TRBV27	TRBJ1-5	-	CASRLGQGANQPQHF	TGTGCCAGCAGGCTCGGACAGGGGGCAAATCAGCCCCAGCATTTT
-	TRBV6-1	TRBJ1-1	few	CASSDRGHTEAFF	TGTGCCAGCAGTGACAGGGGACACACTGAAGCTTTCTTT
TRBD1	TRBV7-9	TRBJ2-7	-	CASSPESGQGSYEQYF	TGTGCCAGCAGCCCTGAATCGGGACAGGGATCATACGAGCAGTACTTC
-	TRBV2	TRBJ2-7	-	CASTERGYGSYEQYF	TGTGCCAGCACTGAAAGGGGCTATGGATCCTACGAGCAGTACTTC
-	TRBV27	TRBJ2-5	once	CASSPLSAGRGETQYF	TGTGCCAGCAGTCCCCTTTCGGCAGGGAGAGGAGAGACCCAGTACTTC
TRBD1	TRBV28	TRBJ2-4	-	CASSETGTGGVKNIQYF	TGTGCCAGCAGCGAAACCGGGACAGGGGGTGTCAAAAACATTCAGTACTTC
-	TRBV27	TRBJ1-6	medium-sized	CASSPINSPLHF	TGTGCCAGCAGTCCGATTAATTCACCCCTCCACTTT
TRBD2	TRBV28	TRBJ2-3	-	CASSGEGLAVSDTQYF	TGTGCCAGCAGTGGCGAAGGACTAGCGGTGTCAGATACGCAGTATTTT
-	TRBV29-1	TRBJ1-2	-	CSVDPGYTF	TGCAGCGTTGATCCCGGCTACACCTTC
TRBD2	TRBV28	TRBJ2-3	-	CASSSGSGGAGDTQYF	TGTGCCAGCAGTTCCGGAAGCGGGGGGGCCGGGGATACGCAGTATTTT
TRBD1	TRBV6-5	TRBJ1-6	-	CASSSQTGTDSPLHF	TGTGCCAGCAGTTCTCAGACAGGGACTGATTCACCCCTCCACTTT
TRBD1	TRBV5-1	TRBJ2-7	-	CASSLGQGKAYEQYF	TGCGCCAGCAGCTTGGGACAGGGGAAGGCCTACGAGCAGTACTTC
-	TRBV5-1	TRBJ2-6	few	CASSVTGTGANVLTF	TGCGCCAGCAGCGTAACAGGGACTGGGGCCAACGTCCTGACTTTC
-	TRBV11-2	TRBJ2-7	-	CASSYKTFYEQYF	TGTGCCAGCAGTTACAAGACATTTTACGAGCAGTACTTC
-	TRBV21-1	TRBJ2-7	-	CASSKWVGGNYEQYF	TGTGCCAGCAGCAAATGGGTGGGAGGAAACTACGAGCAGTACTTC
TRBD1	TRBV7-9	TRBJ2-3	-	CASSSRGLSDTQYF	TGTGCCAGCAGCTCCAGGGGGCTCTCAGATACGCAGTATTTT
-	TRBV5-1	TRBJ1-1	once	CASSSDLGNTEAFF	TGCGCCAGCAGTTCCGACCTTGGGAACACTGAAGCTTTCTTT
-	TRBV28	TRBJ1-2	-	CASSSPAGPLGGNGYTF	TGTGCCAGCAGTTCGCCCGCGGGACCCCTGGGGGGAAATGGCTACACCTTC
-	TRBV27	TRBJ1-6	-	CASSMDGVGNSPLHF	TGTGCCAGCAGTATGGACGGCGTCGGGAATTCACCCCTCCACTTT
-	TRBV11-2	TRBJ1-2	once	CASSLVQGDYGYTF	TGTGCCAGCAGCTTAGTCCAGGGAGACTATGGCTACACCTTC
-	TRBV5-1	TRBJ1-2	-	CASSGSGTKGVGYTF	TGCGCCAGCAGCGGTTCCGGGACGAAAGGGGTTGGCTACACCTTC
-	TRBV6-5	TRBJ1-2	-	CASSYSQGSNYGYTF	TGTGCCAGCAGTTACTCTCAGGGATCTAACTATGGCTACACCTTC
-	TRBV6-1	TRBJ1-2	-	CASSVQHFYGYTF	TGTGCCAGCAGTGTACAACATTTCTATGGCTACACCTTC
-	TRBV28	TRBJ1-1	few	CASSFEGTEAFF	TGTGCCAGCAGTTTCGAGGGGACTGAAGCTTTCTTT
TRBD1	TRBV5-4	TRBJ1-4	-	CASSSRQGEGEKLFF	TGTGCCAGCAGCTCCCGACAGGGGGAAGGGGAAAAACTGTTTTTT